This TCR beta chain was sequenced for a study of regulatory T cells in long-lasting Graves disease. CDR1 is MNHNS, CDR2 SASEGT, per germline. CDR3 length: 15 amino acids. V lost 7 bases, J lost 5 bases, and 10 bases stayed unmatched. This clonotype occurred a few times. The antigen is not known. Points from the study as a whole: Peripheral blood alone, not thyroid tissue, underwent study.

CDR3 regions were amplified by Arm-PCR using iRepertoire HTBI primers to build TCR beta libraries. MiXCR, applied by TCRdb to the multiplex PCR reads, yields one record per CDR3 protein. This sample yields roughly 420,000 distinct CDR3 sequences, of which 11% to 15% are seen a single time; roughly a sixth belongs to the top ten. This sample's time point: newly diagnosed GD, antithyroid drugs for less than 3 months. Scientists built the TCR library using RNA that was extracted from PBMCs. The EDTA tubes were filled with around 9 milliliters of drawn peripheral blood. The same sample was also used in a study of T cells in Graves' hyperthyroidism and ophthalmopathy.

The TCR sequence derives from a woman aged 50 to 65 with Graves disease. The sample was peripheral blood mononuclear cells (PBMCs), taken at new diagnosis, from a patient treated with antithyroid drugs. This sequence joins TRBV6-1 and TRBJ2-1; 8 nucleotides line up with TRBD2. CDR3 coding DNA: TGTGCCAGCACGGGGGCGGGAGGAGCGCACAATGAGCAGTTCTTC. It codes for CASTGAGGAHNEQFF.